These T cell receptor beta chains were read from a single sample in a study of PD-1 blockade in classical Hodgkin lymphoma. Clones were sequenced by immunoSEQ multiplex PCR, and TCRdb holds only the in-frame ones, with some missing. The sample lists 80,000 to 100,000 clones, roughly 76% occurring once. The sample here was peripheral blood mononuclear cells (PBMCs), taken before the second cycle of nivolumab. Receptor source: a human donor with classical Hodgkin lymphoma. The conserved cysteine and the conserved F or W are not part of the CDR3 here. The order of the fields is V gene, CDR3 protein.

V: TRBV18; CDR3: ASSPQGAGVEQY
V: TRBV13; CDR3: ASSSTDIRGNTIY
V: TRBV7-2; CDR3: ASSPVIGGGQPQH
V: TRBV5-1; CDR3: ASRPTDSYGYT
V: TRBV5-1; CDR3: ASSEDSLETQY
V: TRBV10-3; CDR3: AISESSNVNEQF
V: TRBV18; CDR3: ASSPQQETQY
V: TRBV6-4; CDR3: ASTRTSGMRPRKY
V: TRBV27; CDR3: ASSLAHRDFTDTQY
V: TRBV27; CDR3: ASSLLGISNQPQH
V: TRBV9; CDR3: ASSVIGANTGELF
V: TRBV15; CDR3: ATSRDRAGQVYEQY
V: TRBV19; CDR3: ASGTGTGPYGYT
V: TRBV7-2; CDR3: ASSYYSDNSGNTIY
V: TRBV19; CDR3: ASSIARGNEQF
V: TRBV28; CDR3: ASSLTQGRSSYEQY
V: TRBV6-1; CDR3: ASSGLDGGFATNEKLF
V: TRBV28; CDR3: ASSLSGGGTDTQY
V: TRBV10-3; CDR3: AISRGIDRGDEQY
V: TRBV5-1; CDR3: ASIRGSAGNEQF
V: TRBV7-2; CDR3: ASSASPRQGGPYEQY
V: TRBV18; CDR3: ASSPRDRGGGGYT
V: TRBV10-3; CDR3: AISEGQGVGNTIY
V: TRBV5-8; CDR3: ASSSDRGGLNIQY
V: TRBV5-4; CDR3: ASSPGTRPDNEQF
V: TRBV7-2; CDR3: ASSLGLAGNNEQF
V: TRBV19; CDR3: ASTRAPGGYT
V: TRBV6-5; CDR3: ASSVGTDEQY
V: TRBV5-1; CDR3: ASSIGVQETQY
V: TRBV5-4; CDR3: ASGARGSPTYEQY
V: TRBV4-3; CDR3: ASSQATVENTEAF
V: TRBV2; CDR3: ASSPMGGPNQPQH
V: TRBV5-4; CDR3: ASSLAWGSGANVLT
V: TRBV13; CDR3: ASSVLREVLAGELF
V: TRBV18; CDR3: ASSGTATYEQY
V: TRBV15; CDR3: ATTRDSSLVDTQY
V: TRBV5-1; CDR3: ASRNVGLRERTGELF
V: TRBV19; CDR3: ASSRGLAYNEQF
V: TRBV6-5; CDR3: ASRPPGGQNQPQH
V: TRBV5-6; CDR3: ASSLLRGNEQF
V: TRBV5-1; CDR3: ATGTAISNQPQH
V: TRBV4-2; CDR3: ASSHSAIYEQY
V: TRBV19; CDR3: ASSPTGGRVQPQH
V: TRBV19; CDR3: ASSMGSAYSNQPQH
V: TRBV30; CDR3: AWSRTGSTEAF
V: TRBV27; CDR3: ASSLSVGDSHSYNEQF
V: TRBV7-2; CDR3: ASGAGGPTDTQY
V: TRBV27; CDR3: ASSFQREGYEQY
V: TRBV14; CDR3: ASSQGGLPFYEQY
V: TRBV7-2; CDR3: ASSSTFTGRVWGYT
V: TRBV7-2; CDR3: ASSFDSGTYNEQF
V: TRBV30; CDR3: AWSRRQRGTEAF
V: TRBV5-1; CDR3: ASSPEGQETQY
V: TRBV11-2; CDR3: ASAPTGQPQH